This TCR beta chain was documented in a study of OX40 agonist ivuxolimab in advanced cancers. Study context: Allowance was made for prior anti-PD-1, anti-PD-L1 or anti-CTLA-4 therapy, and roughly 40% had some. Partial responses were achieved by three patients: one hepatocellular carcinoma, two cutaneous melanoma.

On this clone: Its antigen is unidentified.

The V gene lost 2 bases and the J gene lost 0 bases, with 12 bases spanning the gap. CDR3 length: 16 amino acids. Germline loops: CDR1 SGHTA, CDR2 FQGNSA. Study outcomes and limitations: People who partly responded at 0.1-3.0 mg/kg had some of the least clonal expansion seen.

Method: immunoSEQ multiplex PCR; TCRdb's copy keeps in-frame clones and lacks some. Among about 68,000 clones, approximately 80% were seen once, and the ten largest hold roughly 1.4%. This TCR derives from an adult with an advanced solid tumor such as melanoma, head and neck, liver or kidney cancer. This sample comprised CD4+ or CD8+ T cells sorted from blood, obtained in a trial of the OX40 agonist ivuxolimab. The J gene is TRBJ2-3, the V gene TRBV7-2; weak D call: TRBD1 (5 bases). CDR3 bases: TGTGCCAGCAGCTTACAGTGGGGCACTAGCACAGATACGCAGTATTTT. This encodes CASSLQWGTSTDTQYF.